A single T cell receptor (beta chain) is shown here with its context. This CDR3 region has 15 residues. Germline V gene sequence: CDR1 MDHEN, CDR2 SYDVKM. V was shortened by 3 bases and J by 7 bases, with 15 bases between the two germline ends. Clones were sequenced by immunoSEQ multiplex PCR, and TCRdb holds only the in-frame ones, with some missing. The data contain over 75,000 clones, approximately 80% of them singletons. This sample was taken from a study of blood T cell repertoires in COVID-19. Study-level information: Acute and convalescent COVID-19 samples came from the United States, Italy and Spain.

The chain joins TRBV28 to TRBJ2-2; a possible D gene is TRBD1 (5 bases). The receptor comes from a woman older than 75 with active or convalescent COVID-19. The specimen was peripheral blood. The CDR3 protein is CASSFSRVYSGELFF. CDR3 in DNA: TGTGCCAGCAGTTTCAGCAGGGTCTACAGCGGGGAGCTGTTTTTT.